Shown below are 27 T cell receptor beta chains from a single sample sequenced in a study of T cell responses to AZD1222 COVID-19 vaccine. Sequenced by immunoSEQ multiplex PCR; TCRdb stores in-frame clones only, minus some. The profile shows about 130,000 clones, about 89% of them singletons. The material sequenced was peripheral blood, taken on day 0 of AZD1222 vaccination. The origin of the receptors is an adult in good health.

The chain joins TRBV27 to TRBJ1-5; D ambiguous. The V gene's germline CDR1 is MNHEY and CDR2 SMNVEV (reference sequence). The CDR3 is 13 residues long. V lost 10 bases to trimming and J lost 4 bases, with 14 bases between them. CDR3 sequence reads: CATSGRPNQPQHF. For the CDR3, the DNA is TGTGCCACCTCGGGCAGGCCGAATCAGCCCCAGCATTTT.

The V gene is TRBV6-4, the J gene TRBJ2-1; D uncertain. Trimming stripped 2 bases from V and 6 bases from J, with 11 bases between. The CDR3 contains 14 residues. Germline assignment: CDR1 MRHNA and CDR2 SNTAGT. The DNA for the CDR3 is TGTGCCAGCAGTGACGACTCTACGGGCAATGAGCAGTTCTTC. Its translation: CASSDDSTGNEQFF.

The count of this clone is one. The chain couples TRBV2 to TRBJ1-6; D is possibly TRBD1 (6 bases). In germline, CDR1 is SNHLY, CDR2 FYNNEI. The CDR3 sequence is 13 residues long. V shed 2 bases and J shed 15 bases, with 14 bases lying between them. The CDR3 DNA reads TGTGCCAGCAGTGAAATCGGACAGCCCGACCTCCACTTT. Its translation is CASSEIGQPDLHF.

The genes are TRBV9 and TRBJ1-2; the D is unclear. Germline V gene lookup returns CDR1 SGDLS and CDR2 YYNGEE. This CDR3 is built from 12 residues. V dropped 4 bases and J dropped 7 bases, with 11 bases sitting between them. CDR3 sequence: CASSRTSFGYTF. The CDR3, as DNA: TGTGCCAGCAGCCGTACAAGTTTTGGCTACACCTTC. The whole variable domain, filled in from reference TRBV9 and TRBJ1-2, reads DSGVTQTPKHLITATGQRVTLRCSPRSGDLSVYWYQQSLDQGLQFLIQYYNGEERAKGNILERFSAQQFPDLHSELNLSSLELGDSALYFCASSRTSFGYTFGSGTRLTVV.

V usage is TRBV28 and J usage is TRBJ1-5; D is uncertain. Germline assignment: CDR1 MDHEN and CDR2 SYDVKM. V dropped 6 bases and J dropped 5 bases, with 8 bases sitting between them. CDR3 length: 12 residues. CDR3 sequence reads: CASSHSDQPQHF. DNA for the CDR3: TGTGCCAGCAGCCACAGCGATCAGCCCCAGCATTTT. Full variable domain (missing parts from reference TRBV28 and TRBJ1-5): DVKVTQSSRYLVKRTGEKVFLECVQDMDHENMFWYRQDPGLGLRLIYFSYDVKMKEKGDIPEGYSVSREKKERFSLILESASTNQTSMYLCASSHSDQPQHFGDGTRLSIL.

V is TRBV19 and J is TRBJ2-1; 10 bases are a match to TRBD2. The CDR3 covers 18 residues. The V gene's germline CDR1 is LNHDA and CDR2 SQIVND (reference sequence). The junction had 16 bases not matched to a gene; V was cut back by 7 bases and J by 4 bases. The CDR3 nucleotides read TGTGCCAGTACCAGCGGTAGAGCGGGAGGGCCGGGTTACAATGAGCAGTTCTTC. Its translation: CASTSGRAGGPGYNEQFF.

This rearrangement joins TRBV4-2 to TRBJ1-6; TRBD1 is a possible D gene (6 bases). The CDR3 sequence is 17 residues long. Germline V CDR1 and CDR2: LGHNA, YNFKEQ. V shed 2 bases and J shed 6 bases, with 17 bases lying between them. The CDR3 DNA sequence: TGTGCCAGCAGCCAACCGGGGGGGGGACAATCTAATTCACCCCTCCACTTT. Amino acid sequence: CASSQPGGGQSNSPLHF.

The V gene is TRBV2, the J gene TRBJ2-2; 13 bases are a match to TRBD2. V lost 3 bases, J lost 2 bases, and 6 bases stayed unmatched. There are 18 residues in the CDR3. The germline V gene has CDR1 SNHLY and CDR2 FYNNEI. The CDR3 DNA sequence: TGTGCCAGCAGTGACATCGGACTAGCGGGAGAAAACACCGGGGAGCTGTTTTTT. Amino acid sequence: CASSDIGLAGENTGELFF.

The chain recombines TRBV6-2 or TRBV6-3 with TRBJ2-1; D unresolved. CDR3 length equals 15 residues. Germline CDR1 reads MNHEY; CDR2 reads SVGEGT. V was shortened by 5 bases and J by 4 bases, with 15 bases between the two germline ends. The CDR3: CASSNDWQEYNEQFF. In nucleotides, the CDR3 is TGTGCCAGCAGTAATGATTGGCAGGAATACAATGAGCAGTTCTTC.

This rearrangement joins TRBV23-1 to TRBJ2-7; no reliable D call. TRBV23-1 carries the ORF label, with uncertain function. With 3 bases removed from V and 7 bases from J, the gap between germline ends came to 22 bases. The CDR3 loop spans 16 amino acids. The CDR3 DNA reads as TGCGCCAGCAGTCATGCCCTCCGGGTGGCGACACCAGAGCAGTACTTC. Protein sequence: CASSHALRVATPEQYF.

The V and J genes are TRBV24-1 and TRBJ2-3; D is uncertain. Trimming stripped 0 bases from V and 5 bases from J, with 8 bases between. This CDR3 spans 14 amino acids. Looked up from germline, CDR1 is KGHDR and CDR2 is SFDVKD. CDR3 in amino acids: CATSDLRSGDTQYF. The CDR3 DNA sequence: TGTGCCACCAGTGATTTGAGGTCAGGAGATACGCAGTATTTT.

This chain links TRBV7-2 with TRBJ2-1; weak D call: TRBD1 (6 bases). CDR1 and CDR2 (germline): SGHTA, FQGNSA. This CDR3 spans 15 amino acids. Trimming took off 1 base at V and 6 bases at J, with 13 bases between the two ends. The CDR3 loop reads CASSLDQGRSNEQFF. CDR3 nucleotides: TGTGCCAGCAGCTTAGACCAGGGGAGAAGCAATGAGCAGTTCTTC.

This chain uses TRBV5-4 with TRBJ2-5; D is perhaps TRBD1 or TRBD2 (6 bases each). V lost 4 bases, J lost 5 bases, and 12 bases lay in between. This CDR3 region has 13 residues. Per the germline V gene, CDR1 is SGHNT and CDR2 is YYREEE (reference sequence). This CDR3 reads CASSTGGGETQYF. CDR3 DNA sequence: TGTGCCAGCAGCACCGGAGGGGGGGAGACCCAGTACTTC. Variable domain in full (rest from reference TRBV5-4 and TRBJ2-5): ETGVTQSPTHLIKTRGQQVTLRCSSQSGHNTVSWYQQALGQGPQFIFQYYREEENGRGNFPPRFSGLQFPNYSSELNVNALELDDSALYLCASSTGGGETQYFGPGTRLLVL.

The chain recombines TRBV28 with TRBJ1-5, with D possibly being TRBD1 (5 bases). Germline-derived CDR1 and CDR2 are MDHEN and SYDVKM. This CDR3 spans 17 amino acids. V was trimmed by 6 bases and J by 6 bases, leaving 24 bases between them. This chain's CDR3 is CASRGWGEIEARQPQHF. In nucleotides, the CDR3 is TGTGCCAGCAGGGGGTGGGGGGAGATTGAGGCCCGTCAGCCCCAGCATTTT.

CDR3 in amino acids: CASSSLTIGQYF. CDR3 bases: TGTGCCAGCAGCTCGTTAACAATCGGGCAGTACTTC. This chain links TRBV5-6 with TRBJ2-7; unclear D gene. The germline V and J ends were trimmed by 3 bases and 9 bases, with 13 bases remaining between them. The CDR3 extends over 12 amino acids. Germline V gene sequence: CDR1 SGHDT, CDR2 YYEEEE.

CDR3 sequence reads: CASSKEGPYEQYF. DNA for the CDR3: TGTGCCAGCAGTAAGGAGGGCCCCTACGAGCAGTACTTC. The chain carries TRBV6-6 and TRBJ2-7, with a possible D match to TRBD2 (6 bases). The germline CDR1 and CDR2 sequences are MNHNY and SVGAGI (reference sequence). V was shortened by 5 bases and J by 2 bases, with 10 bases between the two germline ends. The CDR3 totals 13 residues.

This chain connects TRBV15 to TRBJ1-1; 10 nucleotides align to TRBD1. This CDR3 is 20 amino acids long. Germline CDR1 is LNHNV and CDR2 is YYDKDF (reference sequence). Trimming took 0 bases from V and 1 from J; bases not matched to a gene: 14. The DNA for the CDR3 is TGTGCCACCAGCAGAGATCGCGGTGGGACAGGGGAGGGTAAGAACACTGAAGCTTTCTTT. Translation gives CATSRDRGGTGEGKNTEAFF.

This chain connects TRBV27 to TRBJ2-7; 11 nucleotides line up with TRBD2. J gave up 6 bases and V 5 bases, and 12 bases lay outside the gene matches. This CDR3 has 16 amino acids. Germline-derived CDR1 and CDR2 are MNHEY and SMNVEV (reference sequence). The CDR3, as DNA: TGTGCCAGCAGTCCCAAACCCCTAGCGGGAGGTTCCGAGCAGTACTTC. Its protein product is CASSPKPLAGGSEQYF.

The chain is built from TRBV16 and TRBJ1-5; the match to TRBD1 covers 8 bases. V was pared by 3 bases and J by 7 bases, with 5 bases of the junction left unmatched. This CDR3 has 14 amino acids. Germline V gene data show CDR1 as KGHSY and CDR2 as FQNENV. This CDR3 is CASSQGQVAQPQHF. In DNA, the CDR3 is TGTGCCAGCAGCCAGGGACAGGTTGCGCAGCCCCAGCATTTT.

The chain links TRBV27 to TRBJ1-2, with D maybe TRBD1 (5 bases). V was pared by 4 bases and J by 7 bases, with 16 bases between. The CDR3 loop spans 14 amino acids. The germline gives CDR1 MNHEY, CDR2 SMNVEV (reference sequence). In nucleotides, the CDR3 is TGTGCCAGCAGTTCGGGGGGGAGGGCAGGTGGCTACACCTTC. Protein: CASSSGGRAGGYTF.

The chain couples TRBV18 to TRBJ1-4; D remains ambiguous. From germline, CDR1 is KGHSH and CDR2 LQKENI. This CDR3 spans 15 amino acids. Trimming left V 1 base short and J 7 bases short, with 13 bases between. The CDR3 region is CASSPRGRLSEKLFF. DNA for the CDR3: TGTGCCAGCTCACCACGAGGCAGGTTGAGTGAAAAACTGTTTTTT.

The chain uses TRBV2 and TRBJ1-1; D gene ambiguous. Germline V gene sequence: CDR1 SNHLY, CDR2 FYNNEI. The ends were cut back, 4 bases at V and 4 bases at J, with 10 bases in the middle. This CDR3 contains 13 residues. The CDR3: CASSVLAATEAFF. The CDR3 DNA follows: TGTGCCAGCAGTGTCCTCGCCGCCACTGAAGCTTTCTTT.

The CDR3 spells CASSLVGVDSPLHF. The CDR3 region has the DNA TGTGCCAGCAGCTTGGTGGGGGTAGATTCACCCCTCCACTTT. The J gene is TRBJ1-6, the V gene TRBV5-5; D possibly corresponds to TRBD1 (5 bases). Germline V lookup: CDR1 SGHKS, CDR2 YYEKEE (reference sequence). CDR3 size: 14 residues. V shed 0 bases and J shed 8 bases, with 9 bases lying between them. Full variable domain (outside the CDR3, taken from reference TRBV5-5 and TRBJ1-6): DAGVTQSPTHLIKTRGQQVTLRCSPISGHKSVSWYQQVLGQGPQFIFQYYEKEERGRGNFPDRFSARQFPNYSSELNVNALLLGDSALYLCASSLVGVDSPLHFGNGTRLTVT.

This CDR3 is CASSLSMRGQGNEKLFF. CDR3 in DNA: TGTGCCAGCAGCTTAAGCATGAGGGGACAGGGGAATGAAAAACTGTTTTTT. The genes are TRBV7-6 and TRBJ1-4; 10 positions match TRBD1. Germline V CDR1 and CDR2: SGHVS, FNYEAQ. CDR3 length equals 17 residues. Trimming cost V 2 bases and J 5 bases; bases outside gene matches: 8.

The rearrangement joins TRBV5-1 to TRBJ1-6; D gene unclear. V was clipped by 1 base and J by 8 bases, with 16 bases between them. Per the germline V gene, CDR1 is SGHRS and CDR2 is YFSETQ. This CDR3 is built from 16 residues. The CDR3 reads CASSLHWGSGDSPLHF. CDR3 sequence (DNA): TGCGCCAGCAGCTTGCATTGGGGTAGTGGGGATTCACCCCTCCACTTT.

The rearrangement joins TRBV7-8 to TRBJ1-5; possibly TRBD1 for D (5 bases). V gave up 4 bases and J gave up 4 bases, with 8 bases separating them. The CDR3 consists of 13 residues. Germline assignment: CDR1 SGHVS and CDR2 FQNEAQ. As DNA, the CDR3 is TGTGCCAGCAGCTGGGGCGGGAATCAGCCCCAGCATTTT. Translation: CASSWGGNQPQHF.

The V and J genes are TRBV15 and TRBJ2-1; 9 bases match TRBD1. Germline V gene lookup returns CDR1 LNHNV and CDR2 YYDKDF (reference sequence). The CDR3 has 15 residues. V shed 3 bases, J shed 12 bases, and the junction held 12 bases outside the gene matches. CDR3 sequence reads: CATSSRQGELTGQFF. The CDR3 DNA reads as TGTGCCACCAGCAGCCGACAGGGGGAACTTACGGGGCAGTTCTTC. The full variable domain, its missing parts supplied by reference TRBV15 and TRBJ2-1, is DAMVIQNPRYQVTQFGKPVTLSCSQTLNHNVMYWYQQKSSQAPKLLFHYYDKDFNNEADTPDNFQSRRPNTSFCFLDIRSPGLGDTAMYLCATSSRQGELTGQFFGPGTRLTVL.